The sequence of this T cell receptor beta chain was determined in a study of beta chain features in type 1 diabetes. Notes on the study in general: At VDJ recombination sites, type 1 diabetes patients had fewer insertions and more deleted nucleotides. TCRB CDR3 length was moderately but significantly reduced in all four CD4+ subsets of Type 1 diabetes patients.

The whole isolated RNA underwent reverse transcription, so sequencing captured expressed TCRB transcripts. Here immunoSEQ multiplex PCR was the method, and the copy in TCRdb shows in-frame clones only, minus some. The data show almost 350,000 clones, over 7% seen once. Concerning this clone: Antigen unknown.

The CDR3 sequence is 15 residues long. V shed 0 bases, J shed 4 bases, and the junction held 5 bases outside the gene matches. Germline lookup yields CDR1 WNHNN and CDR2 SYGVQD (reference sequence). The TCR was taken from a man between 25 and 39 years old with type 1 diabetes. Sequencing input: central memory CD4+ T cells from blood. The chain has TRBV10-1 and TRBJ2-7; 8 bases are shared with TRBD1. Written as DNA, the CDR3 is TGCGCCAGCAGTGAGTCGACAGGGGAAAGGTACGAGCAGTACTTC. As protein: CASSESTGERYEQYF.